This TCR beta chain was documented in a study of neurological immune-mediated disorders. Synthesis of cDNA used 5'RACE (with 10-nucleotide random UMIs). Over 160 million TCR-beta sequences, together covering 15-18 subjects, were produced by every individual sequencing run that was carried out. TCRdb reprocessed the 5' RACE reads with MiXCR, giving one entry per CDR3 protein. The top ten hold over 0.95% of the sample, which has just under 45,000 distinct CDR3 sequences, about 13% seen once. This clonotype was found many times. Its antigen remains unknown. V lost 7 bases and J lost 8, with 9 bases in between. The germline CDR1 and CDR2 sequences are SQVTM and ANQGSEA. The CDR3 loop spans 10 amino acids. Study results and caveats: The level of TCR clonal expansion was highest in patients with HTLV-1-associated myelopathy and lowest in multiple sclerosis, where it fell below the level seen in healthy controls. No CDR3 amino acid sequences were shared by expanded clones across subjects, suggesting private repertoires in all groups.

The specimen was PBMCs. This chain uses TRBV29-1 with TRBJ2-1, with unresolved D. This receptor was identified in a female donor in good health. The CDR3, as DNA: TGCAGCGCGACTGACGATGAGCAGTTCTTC. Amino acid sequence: CSATDDEQFF.